This TCR beta chain was captured in a study of shared clonotypes between healthy human individuals. V was shortened by 5 bases and J by 2 bases, with 16 bases between the two germline ends. The germline CDR1 and CDR2 sequences are MDHEN and SYDVKM. CDR3 length: 15 residues. Measured with immunoSEQ multiplex PCR; TCRdb has only the in-frame clones, and not every one. Among about 600,000 clones listed, more than 95% were seen once. The chain links TRBV28 to TRBJ2-7, with a tentative D call TRBD1 (6 bases). This sequence was found in a young woman in good health. Sample: naive CD4+ T cells sorted from blood. The subset is: CD45RA+ positively selected. CDR3 DNA sequence: TGTGCCAGCAGTCCAATCTTGGGGGCGACCTACGAGCAGTACTTC. This encodes CASSPILGATYEQYF. The full variable domain, completed using reference TRBV28 and TRBJ2-7, is DVKVTQSSRYLVKRTGEKVFLECVQDMDHENMFWYRQDPGLGLRLIYFSYDVKMKEKGDIPEGYSVSREKKERFSLILESASTNQTSMYLCASSPILGATYEQYFGPGTRLTVT.